The present T cell receptor beta chain was sequenced within a study of cytomegalovirus exposure and HLA in healthy donors (TCRdb year 2017). Study-level background: An earlier analysis of 587 of the donors reported 276 Gb of sequence data and around 110 million unique TCR beta sequences obtained from roughly 180 million T cells. Donor age, sex, ethnicity and CMV serostatus were collected together with the repertoire data. The study used immunosequencing to profile the T cell repertoires of approximately 640 subjects and linked those repertoires to cytomegalovirus serostatus. Approximately 300 gigabases of sequencing data and 80 million or so unique TCR sequences were included in an early release covering several hundred HLA-typed donors. The aim of the study was to test whether cataloging public T cell receptors could identify signatures of past pathogen exposure. A later genetic analysis took genome-wide SNP genotypes for about 55% of the 666 donors and used that subset as a discovery cohort. All discovery cohort repertoires had been generated using a single sequencing platform. Of the approximately 400 genotyped donors, around 81% fell in the genetic ancestry cluster associated with self-reported Caucasian donors. An earlier analysis of some 500 of the donors used high-throughput TCR beta sequencing to judge whether each TCR beta V gene segment behaved as functional or pseudogenic. Besides the first cohort of hundreds of subjects, a separate validation cohort made up of 90 to 150 different subjects was used. Among around 400 genotyped donors of the cohort, an average of about 220,000 unique TCR beta nucleotide sequences was sequenced per donor, of which approximately 18% were non-productive. Typing coverage differed by locus: A, B, C, DRB1 and DQB1 were typed in about 629-630 donors, DQA1 in approximately 520, DPA1 in around 580, and DPB1 in around 490. Because of strong linkage in the cohort, a handful of DR-DQ haplotypes were treated as single units for association and clustering. HLA typing included class I and class II loci at four-digit resolution. To study patterns of TCR occurrence, a later analysis re-analyzed previously published TCR beta repertoires from around 700 donors and added high-resolution HLA genotyping. In the later analysis, no new phenotypic data were used to find candidate immune exposures; instead, reliance was placed on TCR beta sequences and their occurrence across donors. To predict cytomegalovirus infection status, the study brought together high-throughput TCR immunosequencing, statistical association of individual TCRs with disease status, and machine learning. On the study overall, not on this receptor specifically: In a later analysis, most CMV-associated TCR beta chains were found to appear HLA-restricted, with HLA associations seemingly driven largely by CMV exposure. The presence/absence analyses assumed that sequencing depth was roughly uniform across donors, and that assumption may not be true. Linkage disequilibrium might explain the correlated functional status among segregating V segments, but an unknown experimental factor could not be ruled out. In the study, around 160 TCR beta chains were listed as associated with cytomegalovirus. In an earlier analysis of more than 500 of the donors, most TCR beta V segments appeared in productive rearrangements about 90% or about 30% of the time, broadly matching IMGT annotations. Some IMGT-functional V segments, including TRBV6-2 and TRBV6-3, could not be distinguished by the 87-base-pair reads and were therefore excluded. In vitro tests confirmed that three of the cytomegalovirus-associated TCR beta chains recognize cytomegalovirus antigens. In a later analysis, HLA-associated TCR beta chains showed more clonal expansion and lower generation probabilities than non-associated chains that were equally common. The cohort was sequenced for TCR beta chains only, and without alpha or paired-chain data the features that could be detected were limited. Most TCR sequences were seen in very few donors, while some public TCRs were found in many individuals. The earlier analysis of about 600 of the donors excluded some 15 rarely observed V segments, including chromosome 9 orphons, because counts were too low. According to the authors, the approach could potentially be generalized to other disease states and immunological phenotypes. Assigning TCR associations to individual alleles was difficult when HLA alleles, especially DR and DQ, strongly co-occurred. The classifier was reported to diagnose cytomegalovirus status with high specificity and sensitivity in both the original and validation cohorts. A later analysis found that TCR association rates varied across HLA loci, with DRB1 alleles showing the most associated TCRs and HLA-C alleles the fewest. Specific HLA alleles were associated with 15,000 to 20,000 TCR beta sequences at a false discovery rate of 0.05 in a later analysis. Immune exposure information for the cohort was limited to CMV serostatus. A later genetic analysis reported fewer N-insertions in productive TCRs among donors in an Asian-associated ancestry cluster than the roughly 670-donor mean. A cluster of highly shared sequence variants was judged likely to represent a technical artifact of the sequencing pipeline. Because some donors lacked HLA typing at each locus, the association tests relied only on the typed subset. According to a later analysis, parvovirus B19, influenza, CMV and Epstein-Barr virus appeared linked to several top co-occurrence clusters. A later genetic analysis associated a missense DCLRE1C variant with V-gene and J-gene trimming of TCR beta chains, and an independent cohort replicated the association. A further reported finding was that TCR beta sequences accurately predicted the HLA-A and HLA-B alleles for most subjects in the first cohort.

The cohort consisted of 666 healthy bone marrow donors. At the time of sampling, all cohort members were nominally healthy, though unrecorded immune exposures were likely present. The donor was CMV seronegative and was included in the group of a few hundred seronegative cohort members. A peripheral blood sample was collected from each donor, and TCR beta sequencing was performed on peripheral blood mononuclear cells. The Qiagen DNeasy Blood Extraction Kit was used to extract genomic DNA from the blood cell samples. Concerning this clone itself: There is no known antigen for this receptor. Per-base quality was not reported, and no clone a single base away is much larger than it.

The germline V gene sets CDR1 to ENHRY and CDR2 to SYGVKD. Counted from cysteine to phenylalanine, this CDR3 has 16 amino acids. The read is trimmed to its CDR3 DNA, 48 bases read in frame from base 1. Trimmed from V: 1 base; trimmed from J: 8 bases; junction bases lacking a gene match: 10. Libraries were built with the immunoSEQ multiplex PCR assay. For the multiplex PCR, a mixture combining 60 forward primers for TCR Vbeta segments and 13 reverse primers for TCR Jbeta segments was used. A multiplex PCR assay on genomic DNA amplified the CDR3 region of rearranged TCR beta genes. The amplified TCR beta libraries were sequenced on the Illumina HiSeq System as 87-base-pair reads. The study's processing was this. Across the 600 to 700 repertoires, a later analysis counted approximately 83 million unique TCR beta chains, around 11 million of which were shared by at least two donors. Raw reads were error-corrected and collapsed into unique sequences with a nearest-neighbor algorithm that merged closely related sequences to remove PCR and sequencing errors. To assign V, D and J gene segments, CDR3 sequences were aligned to IMGT reference sequences. For a sequence to be retained, at least a six-nucleotide match to both a V gene segment and a J gene segment was required. A rearrangement counted as productive if the CDR3 had no stop codons and remained in frame with V and J, and every other rearrangement counted as non-productive. Following IMGT convention, CDR3 was defined as the stretch from the second conserved V-encoded cysteine to the conserved J-encoded phenylalanine. The earlier analysis of approximately 500 of the donors excluded sequences that lacked an unambiguous match to a single V gene segment. In an earlier analysis of several hundred of the donors, a V segment was called functional when productive rearrangements were above 56.7%, and segregating when the standard deviation between donors exceeded 5%. A statistical classification framework was developed to diagnose cytomegalovirus status using the catalog of TCR beta chain sequences. V and J gene assignment, in a later analysis, came from comparing TCR nucleotide sequences with IMGT/GENE-DB human TR gene sequences. A later analysis assigned CDR3 sequences and most-parsimonious VDJ recombination scenarios with the TCRdist pipeline. In a later analysis, each TCR beta chain was defined by its CDR3 amino acid sequence together with its V-gene family, and reads lacking a unique V-gene family were excluded. To address suspected cross-contamination and a sequencing artifact, a later analysis removed around 590 highly shared, low-generation-probability nucleotide sequences. In a later analysis, a clonal expansion index was calculated for each public chain from normalized within-repertoire ranks of inferred template counts. Generation probabilities in a later analysis came from a VDJ recombination model fitted to out-of-frame rearrangements, and those results were checked against IGoR. A later analysis scored TCR-TCR, TCR-HLA and TCR-CMV co-occurrence with hypergeometric tests, applying a repertoire-size bias correction to TCR pairs. In a later analysis, false discovery rates were estimated by permuting HLA or CMV assignments 20 times. A later analysis grouped co-occurring TCRs with DBSCAN, adding TCRdist sequence similarity when clustering within HLA-allele-positive subsets. Repertoires with fewer than 30,000 or more than 120,000 public chains were left out of co-occurrence clustering, as were about five repertoires with anomalous nucleotide sharing. TCRdb provides this immuneACCESS table in a form limited to in-frame rearrangements. Some clones are lacking; in checked studies, under half of them reflect an unresolved V gene, and why the rest are absent is not known. Clonal size and the V and J genes are those of that table, whereas D and trimming came from the DNA. This sample gives 100,000 to 150,000 clones in total; approximately 82% of them show up just once. The ten largest clones take up 2.5% to 3% of the sample.

The receptor comes from a boy younger than 10 in good health and CMV-seronegative. The sequenced sample consisted of PBMCs. The chain links TRBV10-3 with TRBJ1-5, with TRBD1 matching 8 junction bases. CDR3 protein: CAISEWSVRGPEPQHF. The DNA sequence is TGTGCCATCAGTGAGTGGTCCGTCAGGGGGCCGGAGCCCCAGCATTTT.